This passage covers 26 T cell receptor beta chains from one sample sequenced in a study of tumor-infiltrating lymphocytes in primary liver carcinoma. Reverse transcription of approximately 500 ng total RNA with a constant-region primer produced TCR beta cDNA. Modified slightly, ARM-PCR produced TCR beta libraries over three nested multiplex PCR rounds. Each of the first two PCR rounds ran about 9 cycles with TRBV1-TRBV30 forward and C-beta reverse primers. One entry per CDR3 protein, called by TCRdb with MiXCR from the multiplex PCR reads. The sample holds roughly 120,000 distinct CDR3 sequences, around 62% seen once. Each 20-30 mg portion of unsorted bulk tissue served as the source for co-extraction of RNA and DNA. The sequenced sample consisted of liver tumor tissue from sampling region 1. Subset reported: tumor region T1, superior pole. Receptors were obtained from a woman aged 60-70 years with primary liver carcinoma and hepatitis B virus infection.

Worth noting for this clonotype: A much larger clonotype is one base distant, so this may be a read error. This chain joins TRBV10-3 and TRBJ2-3; 9 nucleotides agree with TRBD2. Germline loops: CDR1 ENHRY, CDR2 SYGVKD. The CDR3 has 15 residues. The junction had 12 bases not matched to a gene; V was cut back by 10 bases and J by 4 bases. The CDR3 DNA reads as TGTGCCACGCTGACTTCTAGCGGGGTGCCAGATACGCAGTATTTT. This translates into CATLTSSGVPDTQYF.

Of note for this clonotype: Since a much larger clone is just one base distant, this may be a read error. V and J are TRBV6-5 and TRBJ2-1, with D possibly matching TRBD2 (6 bases). The germline V gene has CDR1 MNHEY and CDR2 SVGAGI. CDR3 length: 14 residues. The CDR3 coding sequence is TGTGCCAGCTGTTACTCGACGGGAGTAAGTGAGCAGTTCTTC. It specifies CASCYSTGVSEQFF.

The chain carries TRBV4-1 and TRBJ1-2, with D perhaps matching TRBD1 (5 bases). Trimming took off 4 bases at V and 4 bases at J, with 16 bases between the two ends. Germline-derived CDR1 and CDR2 are MGHRA and YSYEKL. The CDR3 runs 15 residues. DNA for the CDR3: TGCGCCAGCAGCCTAGGGGCAGTCGGAGGCTATGGCTACACCTTC. Residues: CASSLGAVGGYGYTF.

This clonotype was counted between two and nine times. A read error may explain this, as a much larger clone is one base away. This chain joins TRBV12-5 and TRBJ2-3, with 7 bases fitting TRBD1. Per germline, CDR1 LGHNT and CDR2 FRNRAP. The CDR3 is 13 amino acids. CDR3 sequence reads: CAGGGQVTDTQYF. The CDR3 nucleotides read TGTGCTGGTGGAGGACAGGTCACAGATACGCAGTATTTT.

This clonotype was seen many times. The chain links TRBV11-2 to TRBJ2-1; 15 nucleotides match TRBD2. The CDR3 runs to 17 residues. After removal of 5 bases from V and 1 base from J, the junction contained 3 bases not matched to a gene. Germline loops: CDR1 SGHAT, CDR2 FQNNGV. The CDR3 DNA reads as TGTGCCAGCAGCGACGGGACTAGCGGGAGGTCCTACAATGAGCAGTTCTTC. Its protein is CASSDGTSGRSYNEQFF.

Points on this clonotype: Relative to the germline gene, one junction end is altered; a read error may explain this. CDR3: CVSSYAGGTITEAFF. The CDR3, as DNA: TGTGTCAGCAGCTACGCCGGGGGGACTATCACTGAGGCTTTCTTT. The chain has TRBV11-2 and TRBJ1-1; D may be TRBD1 (5 bases). The CDR3 spans 15 residues. The germline V gene has CDR1 SGHAT and CDR2 FQNNGV.

This chain joins TRBV11-3 and TRBJ1-1; a weak D match, TRBD1 (6 bases). Germline CDR1 is SGHNT and CDR2 is YENEEA. This CDR3 region has 14 residues. Trimming shortened V by 5 bases and J by 11 bases, and 21 bases separated the two germline ends. CDR3 amino acids: CASSPDSQGIDAFF. The CDR3, as DNA: TGTGCCAGCAGCCCCGACTCCCAGGGGATCGATGCTTTCTTT.

Note on this clonotype: This may come from a read error, since a much larger clone is one base off. This sequence joins TRBV4-2 and TRBJ2-3; D is perhaps TRBD2 (6 bases). In germline, CDR1 is LGHNA, CDR2 YNFKEQ. The CDR3 contains 15 residues. CDR3 coding DNA: TGTGCCTGCAGCTTTAGCGGAACCGGGGGAGATACGCAGTATTTT. Residues: CACSFSGTGGDTQYF.

This clonotype was counted only a few times. The chain uses TRBV5-1 and TRBJ1-6; D remains ambiguous. The ends were cut back, 0 bases at V and 6 bases at J, with 7 bases in the middle. The CDR3 length is 14 residues. Germline loops: CDR1 SGHRS, CDR2 YFSETQ. The CDR3 loop reads CASSLEAVNSPLHF. The CDR3 DNA reads as TGCGCCAGCAGCTTGGAGGCAGTTAATTCACCCCTCCACTTT.

By frequency in the sample, this clonotype is medium-sized. The gene calls are TRBV11-2 and TRBJ1-6; no clear D gene. CDR3 length: 15 residues. V lost 0 bases and J lost 10, with 13 bases in between. Per germline, CDR1 SGHAT and CDR2 FQNNGV. The CDR3 protein is CASSLEVAAISPLHF. The CDR3 DNA reads as TGTGCCAGCAGCTTAGAAGTGGCAGCTATCTCACCCCTCCACTTT.

Details on this clonotype: Relative to the germline gene, one junction end is altered; a read error may explain this. The CDR3 spells CTSSQGGRIVNEQFF. In nucleotides, the CDR3 is TGTACCAGCAGCCAAGGGGGGAGAATTGTCAATGAGCAGTTCTTC. The chain links TRBV14 to TRBJ2-1; D possibly uses TRBD1 or TRBD2 (6 bases each). The CDR3 has 15 residues. CDR1 is SGHDN and CDR2 is FVKESK in the germline V gene. Full variable domain (missing parts from reference TRBV14 and TRBJ2-1): EAGVTQFPSHSVIEKGQTVTLRCDPISGHDNLYWYRRVMGKEIKFLLHFVKESKQDESGMPNNRFLAERTGGTYSTLKVQPAELEDSGVYFCTSSQGGRIVNEQFFGPGTRLTVL.

This clonotype was seen more than once but under ten times. The chain carries TRBV12-3 or TRBV12-4 and TRBJ2-1; D may be TRBD1 or TRBD2 (5 bases each). V shed 3 bases and J shed 4 bases, with 19 bases lying between them. The CDR3 length is 17 residues. The DNA of the CDR3 is TGTGCCAGCAGTTTTATAGAAAGAGGGGTGGCATACAATGAGCAGTTCTTC. Protein: CASSFIERGVAYNEQFF.

The table lists this clonotype with many counts. The V call is TRBV29-1, the J call TRBJ2-5; D perhaps matches TRBD1 (6 bases). Germline V gives CDR1 SQVTM, CDR2 ANQGSEA. The CDR3 has 14 amino acids. V shed 6 bases and J shed 0 bases, with 14 bases lying between them. For the CDR3, the DNA is TGCAGCGTCCAAACAGGGTCCTACCAAGAGACCCAGTACTTC. Encoded protein: CSVQTGSYQETQYF.

This clonotype was detected only once. It may be a read error: a sequence one base away is much more abundant. The V gene is TRBV6-5, the J gene TRBJ1-1; no definite D call. The CDR3 has 14 residues. Germline CDR1 is MNHEY and CDR2 is SVGAGI. The germline V and J ends were trimmed by 5 bases and 5 bases, with 15 bases remaining between them. This CDR3 is CASSQNMGPTEAFF. CDR3 sequence (DNA): TGTGCCAGCAGTCAAAACATGGGCCCTACTGAAGCTTTCTTT.

This clonotype was seen only a few times. The V and J genes are TRBV28 and TRBJ2-5; a possible D gene is TRBD2 (5 bases). This CDR3 is 15 amino acids long. Germline CDR1 MDHEN, CDR2 SYDVKM. V was shortened by 7 bases and J by 5 bases, with 20 bases between the two germline ends. Written as DNA, the CDR3 is TGTGCCAGCACACGATACCCTTCTAGCTCCGAGACCCAGTACTTC. Its protein is CASTRYPSSSETQYF.

J is TRBJ2-1 and V is TRBV29-1; 10 bases are a match to TRBD2. V shed 5 bases, J shed 5 bases, and the junction held 9 bases outside the gene matches. This CDR3 is built from 15 residues. Germline CDR1 reads SQVTM; CDR2 reads ANQGSEA. The CDR3 here is CSVPPSGRVNNEQFF. The CDR3 coding sequence is TGCAGCGTTCCGCCTAGCGGGAGAGTAAACAATGAGCAGTTCTTC.

A remark on this clonotype: Lacking the conserved final phenylalanine or tryptophan, this CDR3 likely reflects a read error. This chain connects TRBV4-2 to TRBJ1-1, with 8 bases fitting TRBD1. Looked up from germline, CDR1 is LGHNA and CDR2 is YNFKEQ. The CDR3 is 15 residues long. This CDR3 is CASSPLDRENTEAFL. In nucleotides, the CDR3 is TGTGCCAGTAGCCCCCTGGACAGGGAAAACACTGAAGCTTTCCTT.

The rearrangement joins TRBV6-1 to TRBJ2-1; the D gene is possibly TRBD1 (6 bases). CDR3 size: 16 residues. CDR1 and CDR2 from the germline V gene are MNHNS and SASEGT. Trimming took 8 bases from V and 8 from J, leaving 25 bases between them. CDR3 in DNA: TGTGCCAGCCTCTCCTCTCCGGACAGACATTGGGATGAGCAGTTCTTC. Translating gives CASLSSPDRHWDEQFF.

This clonotype occurred a few times. The rearrangement uses TRBV6-4 and TRBJ2-3, with D possibly being TRBD2 (5 bases). Germline V gives CDR1 MRHNA, CDR2 SNTAGT. Trimming removed 4 bases from V and 1 base from J, with 9 bases in between. The CDR3 covers 14 residues. The CDR3 bases are TGTGCCAGCAGTGTAGGAGCGGGCACAGATACGCAGTATTTT. Translation gives CASSVGAGTDTQYF.

In regard to this clonotype: A read error is possible here, since a much larger clone lies one base away. The V call is TRBV5-4, the J call TRBJ2-5, with D uncertain. Trimming removed 0 bases from V and 7 bases from J, with 19 bases in between. The germline CDR1 and CDR2 sequences are SGHNT and YYREEE (reference sequence). This CDR3 has 16 amino acids. The CDR3 DNA reads TGTGCCAGCAGCTTGGGAGCAGGTGAGGCGGTGCGGACCCAGTACTTC. Encoded protein: CASSLGAGEAVRTQYF.

This clonotype has a handful of counts. The junction does not match germline at one end; this may be a read error. The DNA for the CDR3 is TGTGCCAGCAGCTCACCCGCAACCGACAACTATGGCTACATCTTC. Amino acids: CASSSPATDNYGYIF. The chain couples TRBV11-2 to TRBJ1-2, with unresolved D. Germline assignment: CDR1 SGHAT and CDR2 FQNNGV. The CDR3 runs 15 residues. The whole variable domain, remainder taken from reference TRBV11-2 and TRBJ1-2, is EAGVAQSPRYKIIEKRQSVAFWCNPISGHATLYWYQQILGQGPKLLIQFQNNGVVDDSQLPKDRFSAERLKGVDSTLKIQPAKLEDSAVYLCASSSPATDNYGYIFGSGTRLTVV.

This clonotype was seen at least ten times. V usage is TRBV12-5 and J usage is TRBJ1-5; no definite D call. V lost 2 bases to trimming and J lost 3 bases, with 2 bases between them. Germline V gene sequence: CDR1 LGHNT, CDR2 FRNRAP. The CDR3 has 12 residues. CDR3 region: CASGLNNQPQHF. The CDR3 coding sequence is TGTGCTAGTGGTTTGAACAATCAGCCCCAGCATTTT. Using reference TRBV12-5 and TRBJ1-5 for the parts outside the CDR3, the full variable domain is DARVTQTPRHKVTEMGQEVTMRCQPILGHNTVFWYRQTMMQGLELLAYFRNRAPLDDSGMPKDRFSAEMPDATLATLKIQPSEPRDSAVYFCASGLNNQPQHFGDGTRLSIL.

The chain employs TRBV2 and TRBJ2-6; D is possibly TRBD1 or TRBD2 (5 bases each). Germline-derived CDR1 and CDR2 are SNHLY and FYNNEI. The length of the CDR3 is 16 residues. The ends were cut back, 5 bases at V and 0 bases at J, with 11 bases in the middle. The CDR3 DNA reads TGTGCCAGCAGTTGGGACGGACACTCTGGGGCCAACGTCCTGACTTTC. This gives the protein CASSWDGHSGANVLTF.

Remarks on this clonotype: A read error is possible here, since a much larger clone lies one base away. V usage is TRBV5-6 and J usage is TRBJ2-6; D uncertain. The ends were cut back, 3 bases at V and 2 bases at J, with 3 bases in the middle. This CDR3 has 13 amino acids. Germline loops: CDR1 SGHDT, CDR2 YYEEEE. The CDR3 bases are TGTGCCAGCAGCTGTGCTGGGGCCAACGTCCTGACTTTC. Protein product: CASSCAGANVLTF. The entire variable domain, with the rest obtained from reference TRBV5-6 and TRBJ2-6, is as follows: DAGVTQSPTHLIKTRGQQVTLRCSPKSGHDTVSWYQQALGQGPQFIFQYYEEEERQRGNFPDRFSGHQFPNYSSELNVNALLLGDSALYLCASSCAGANVLTFGAGSRLTVL.

To note about this clonotype: This may be a read error: a much more frequent sequence differs by one nucleotide. J is TRBJ2-7 and V is TRBV4-2; D is ambiguous. The CDR3 extends over 13 amino acids. CDR1 is LGHNA, CDR2 YNFKEQ, per germline. CDR3 in amino acids: CANSQDWLYEQYF. The DNA of the CDR3 is TGTGCCAACAGCCAAGATTGGCTTTACGAGCAGTACTTC.

As concerns this clonotype: A much larger clone differs by one base, so this may be a read error. V and J are TRBV5-6 and TRBJ2-6; D possibly corresponds to TRBD1 (7 bases). The CDR3 has 13 amino acids. Per the germline V gene, CDR1 is SGHDT and CDR2 is YYEEEE. The CDR3 region is CGGQRSGVNVLTF. The CDR3 DNA sequence: TGCGGGGGACAGCGCTCTGGGGTCAACGTCCTGACTTTC.